This TCR beta chain was recovered during a study of shared clonotypes between healthy human individuals. This clone was picked up one time. Clones were read by immunoSEQ multiplex PCR, and TCRdb kept only the in-frame ones, dropping some. This table holds approximately 640,000 clones, around 72% found once. Trimming removed 2 bases from V and 4 bases from J; junction bases left unmatched: 4. The CDR3 totals 14 residues. Germline CDR1 and CDR2: MNHNY and SVGAGI (reference sequence). The sample comprised memory CD4+ T cells sorted from blood. This sample's subset: CD45RA-negative fraction. The chain uses TRBV6-6 and TRBJ1-2, with TRBD1 matching 7 bases. The source is a woman aged 25 to 39 in good health. The CDR3 sequence: CASSYAGQSYGYTF. CDR3 DNA sequence: TGTGCCAGCAGTTACGCGGGACAGAGCTATGGCTACACCTTC.